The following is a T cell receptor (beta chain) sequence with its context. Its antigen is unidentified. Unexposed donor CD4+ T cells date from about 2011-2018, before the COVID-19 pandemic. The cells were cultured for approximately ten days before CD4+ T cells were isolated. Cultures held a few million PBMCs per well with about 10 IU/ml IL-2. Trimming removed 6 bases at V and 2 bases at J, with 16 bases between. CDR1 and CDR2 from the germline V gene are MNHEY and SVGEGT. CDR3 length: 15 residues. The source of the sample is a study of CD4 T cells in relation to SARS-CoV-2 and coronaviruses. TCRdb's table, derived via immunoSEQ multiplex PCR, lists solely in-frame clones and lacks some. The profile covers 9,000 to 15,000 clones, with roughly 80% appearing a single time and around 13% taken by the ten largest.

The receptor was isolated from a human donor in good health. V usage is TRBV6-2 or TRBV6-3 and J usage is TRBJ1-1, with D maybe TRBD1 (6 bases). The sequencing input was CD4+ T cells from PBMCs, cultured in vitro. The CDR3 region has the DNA TGTGCCAGCAGCCGAGATACAGGGTTTAACACTGAAGCTTTCTTT. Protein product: CASSRDTGFNTEAFF.